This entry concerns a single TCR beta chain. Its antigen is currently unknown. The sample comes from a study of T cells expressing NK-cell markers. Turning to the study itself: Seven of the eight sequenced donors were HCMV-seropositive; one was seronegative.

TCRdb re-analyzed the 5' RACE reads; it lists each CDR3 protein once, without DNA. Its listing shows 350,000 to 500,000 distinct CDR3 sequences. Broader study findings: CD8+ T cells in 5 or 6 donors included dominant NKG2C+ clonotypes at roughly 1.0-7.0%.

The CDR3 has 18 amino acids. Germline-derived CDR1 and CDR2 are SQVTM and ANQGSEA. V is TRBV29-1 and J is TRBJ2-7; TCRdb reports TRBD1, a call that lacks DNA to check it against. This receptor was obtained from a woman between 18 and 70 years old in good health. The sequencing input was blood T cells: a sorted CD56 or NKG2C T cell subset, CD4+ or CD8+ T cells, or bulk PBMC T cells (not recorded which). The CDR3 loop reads CSVEERGAQGYSAYEQYF.